The rows below give T cell receptor beta chains drawn from one sample of a study of OX40 agonist ivuxolimab in advanced cancers. TCRdb's table, derived via immunoSEQ multiplex PCR, lists solely in-frame clones and lacks some. The sample includes under 20,000 clones, about 80% seen only once; the top ten take roughly 3.8%. Sample: CD4+ or CD8+ T cells sorted from blood, taken in a trial of the OX40 agonist ivuxolimab. These receptors all stem from an adult with an advanced solid tumor such as melanoma, head and neck, liver or kidney cancer. Each CDR3 is given with its conserved first and last residue. The D gene is left open where the match is weak. Expanded clones are given a class, and other clones once, few, many or no size at all.

j_call clone_size v_call d_call cdr3_aa cdr3_nt
TRBJ2-5 . TRBV7-2 . CASSLRGPPTRETQYF TGTGCCAGCAGCTTAAGGGGACCGCCCACCCGGGAGACCCAGTACTTC
TRBJ2-7 few TRBV11-2 . CASSLDRGRYEQYF TGTGCCAGCAGCTTAGACAGGGGCCGATACGAGCAGTACTTC
TRBJ2-3 few TRBV7-6 . CASSVRASTDTQYF TGTGCCAGCAGCGTAAGGGCTAGCACAGATACGCAGTATTTT
TRBJ2-7 . TRBV5-6 TRBD1 CASSLQGQTYEQYF TGTGCCAGCAGCTTACAGGGGCAAACCTACGAGCAGTACTTC
TRBJ2-2 few TRBV28 TRBD1 CASRPGQGANTGELFF TGTGCCAGCAGACCCGGACAGGGAGCTAACACCGGGGAGCTGTTTTTT
TRBJ2-2 . TRBV7-6 TRBD2 CASSARRGGSGSRNTGELFF TGTGCCAGCAGCGCCCGAAGGGGGGGCAGCGGGAGCCGTAACACCGGGGAGCTGTTTTTT
TRBJ2-7 . TRBV10-2 TRBD1 CASSVGTGSYEQYF TGCGCCAGCAGTGTAGGGACAGGGTCCTACGAGCAGTACTTC
TRBJ2-3 . TRBV7-3 . CASSISLGSTDTQYF TGTGCCAGCAGCATCTCCCTAGGGAGCACAGATACGCAGTATTTT
TRBJ2-7 . TRBV7-3 TRBD2 CASSLEAGYEQYF TGTGCCAGCAGCTTAGAAGCGGGGTACGAGCAGTACTTC
TRBJ1-2 . TRBV28 TRBD1 CASRNTGGGGYTF TGTGCCAGCAGGAATACAGGGGGAGGCGGCTACACCTTC
TRBJ2-3 . TRBV15 . CATSRDATSTDTQYF TGTGCCACCAGCAGAGATGCTACTAGCACAGATACGCAGTATTTT
TRBJ2-5 . TRBV5-1 TRBD2 CASSLGSSGEETQYF TGCGCCAGCAGCTTGGGATCTAGCGGAGAAGAGACCCAGTACTTC
TRBJ2-3 few TRBV4-3 TRBD1 CASSQDEAGGMTDTQYF TGCGCCAGCAGCCAAGATGAAGCAGGGGGAATGACAGATACGCAGTATTTT
TRBJ2-3 . TRBV27 TRBD2 CASRPAGRTDTQYF TGTGCCAGCAGGCCAGCGGGGCGCACAGATACGCAGTATTTT
TRBJ2-2 . TRBV11-2 TRBD2 CASSLALTSGRSGELFF TGTGCCAGCAGCTTAGCTTTGACTAGCGGGAGGTCCGGGGAGCTGTTTTTT
TRBJ2-1 . TRBV28 TRBD2 CASSPSGSSNEQFF TGTGCCAGCAGTCCTAGCGGGAGTAGCAATGAGCAGTTCTTC
TRBJ2-7 . TRBV6-1 . CASSVRVGSTYEQYF TGTGCCAGCAGTGTACGGGTGGGCAGTACCTACGAGCAGTACTTC
TRBJ1-5 once TRBV28 . CASSLYSDFLSNQPQHF TGTGCCAGCAGTTTATATTCGGACTTCCTTAGCAATCAGCCCCAGCATTTT
TRBJ2-7 few TRBV6-1 TRBD1 CASSLERGQGGEQYF TGTGCCAGCAGTCTAGAGCGGGGACAGGGTGGCGAGCAGTACTTC
TRBJ2-3 . TRBV10-3 . CAIGSEEQYF TGTGCCATCGGGTCTGAGGAGCAGTATTTT
TRBJ2-3 . TRBV27 TRBD2 CASTSSGLAGGTQYF TGTGCCAGCACTTCTAGCGGACTAGCGGGAGGTACGCAGTATTTT
TRBJ2-7 . TRBV19 . CASSIDRRSYEQYF TGTGCCAGTAGTATAGATCGGCGCTCCTACGAGCAGTACTTC
TRBJ1-2 . TRBV7-5 . CASSLESYGYTF TGTGCCAGCAGCCTCGAATCTTATGGCTACACCTTC
TRBJ2-7 . TRBV10-3 . CATGQSAYEQYF TGTGCCACCGGACAGTCTGCCTACGAGCAGTACTTC
TRBJ2-2 . TRBV2 TRBD1 CALRDRGVGGELFF TGTGCCCTCAGGGACAGAGGGGTGGGCGGGGAGCTGTTTTTT
TRBJ2-7 once TRBV6-5 . CASMSGVGEQYF TGTGCCAGCATGTCGGGCGTGGGCGAGCAGTACTTC
TRBJ2-2 . TRBV5-6 . CASSLPSAAGELFF TGTGCCAGCAGCCTACCTAGCGCGGCCGGGGAGCTGTTTTTT
TRBJ2-1 few TRBV27 . CASSPSGAREQFF TGTGCCAGCAGTCCCAGCGGAGCACGGGAGCAGTTCTTC
TRBJ2-1 . TRBV11-2 TRBD1 CASTQRQGHISAQFF TGTGCCAGCACCCAGAGACAGGGCCATATCAGTGCGCAGTTCTTC
TRBJ2-1 . TRBV7-9 . CASKPAGSNEQFF TGTGCCAGCAAACCGGCAGGGAGCAATGAGCAGTTCTTC
TRBJ2-3 . TRBV12-5 . CASGFGLTSTDTQYF TGTGCTAGTGGTTTCGGACTGACTAGCACAGATACGCAGTATTTT
TRBJ2-7 . TRBV28 . CAGGRTSYEQYF TGTGCCGGGGGGAGGACTTCCTACGAGCAGTACTTC
TRBJ2-3 . TRBV9 . CASSVEESTDTQYF TGTGCCAGCAGCGTAGAAGAGAGCACAGATACGCAGTATTTT